This TCR beta chain appears in the sequencing data of a study of cytomegalovirus exposure and HLA in healthy donors. The PCR used 60 Vbeta and 13 Jbeta primers. Profiling relied on immunoSEQ multiplex PCR, and the TCRdb table lists in-frame clones only, not all of them. In the table there are over 200,000 clones, 77% of which are singletons. V lost 6 bases to trimming and J lost 3 bases, with 15 bases between them. CDR3 length: 14 amino acids. Germline-derived CDR1 and CDR2 are MNHEY and SVGAGI. This chain connects TRBV6-5 to TRBJ2-7, with a weak D call TRBD1 (6 bases). This TCR was sampled from a woman in her sixties or seventies in good health and CMV-seropositive. The sample was PBMCs. The CDR3 nucleotides are TGTGCCAGCAGGCCACCGGGACACGACTACGAGCAGTACTTC. Amino acids: CASRPPGHDYEQYF.